Here is one T cell receptor (beta chain) with its context. This clonotype was recorded at least ten times. Its antigen is not yet known. No much larger clone exists at a distance of one base, and base qualities are not known. The record originates from a study of CXCR3 chemokines and chemotherapy response in bladder cancer (dated by TCRdb to between 2021 and 2024). Turning to the overall study: Whether chemotherapy response in human bladder cancer was predicted by intratumoral CXCR3 chemokine system activity was examined in the study.

Trimming removed 4 bases from V and 3 bases from J, leaving 24 bases between the germline ends. The CDR3 holds 18 amino acids from the cysteine to the phenylalanine. Only CDR3 DNA is held: 54 bases, read in frame from base 1. Based on the germline V gene, the CDR1 and CDR2 sequences are SGHDN and FVKESK. Receptor amplification or capture employed PCR. Instrument on record: Illumina HiSeq 2500. TCRdb itself trimmed the public reads at Q25 with fastp, ran MiXCR and retained productive beta chains. Records with the same CDR3 protein are collapsed into one entry carrying the most frequent genes and DNA. The sample profile shows 8,000 to 10,000 distinct CDR3 sequences; roughly 24% of them were found once. 8.8% of the sample rests with the top ten.

The chain links TRBV14 with TRBJ1-1; the D gene is possibly TRBD1, with 6 bases matching. The sample was collected from a patient whose treatment included neoadjuvant chemotherapy. This clonotype originated in a human donor with bladder cancer that did not respond to neoadjuvant chemotherapy. The sequence in DNA is TGTGCCAGCAGCCCGCTACAGGGAGGTCTTTCACCAGACACTGAAGCTTTCTTT. Its translation reads: CASSPLQGGLSPDTEAFF. Extended through the reference TRBV14 and TRBJ1-1 proteins, this CDR3 yields the full variable domain: EAGVTQFPSHSVIEKGQTVTLRCDPISGHDNLYWYRRVMGKEIKFLLHFVKESKQDESGMPNNRFLAERTGGTYSTLKVQPAELEDSGVYFCASSPLQGGLSPDTEAFFGQGTRLTVV.